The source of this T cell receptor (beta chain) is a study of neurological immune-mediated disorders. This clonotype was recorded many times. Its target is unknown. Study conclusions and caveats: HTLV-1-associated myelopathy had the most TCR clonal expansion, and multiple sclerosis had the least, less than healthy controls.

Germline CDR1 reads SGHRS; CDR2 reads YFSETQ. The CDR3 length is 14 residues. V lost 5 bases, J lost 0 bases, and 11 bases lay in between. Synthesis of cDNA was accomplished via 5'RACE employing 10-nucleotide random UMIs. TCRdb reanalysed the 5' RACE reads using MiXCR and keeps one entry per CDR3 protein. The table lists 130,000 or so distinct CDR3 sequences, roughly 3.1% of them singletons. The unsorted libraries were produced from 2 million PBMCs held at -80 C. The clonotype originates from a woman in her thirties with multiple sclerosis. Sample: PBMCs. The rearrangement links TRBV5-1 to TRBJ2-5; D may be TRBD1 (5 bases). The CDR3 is CASRPTGDQETQYF. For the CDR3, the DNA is TGCGCCAGCAGACCAACAGGAGACCAAGAGACCCAGTACTTC.